These T cell receptor beta chains were read from a single sample in a study of blood T cell repertoires in COVID-19. Measured with immunoSEQ multiplex PCR; TCRdb has only the in-frame clones, and not every one. Of some 160,000 clones listed, more than 75% were seen once; the top ten hold around 4%. The sample comprised peripheral blood. All receptors derive from a man aged 60 to 69 with acute or convalescent COVID-19. CDR3s include the opening cysteine and the closing phenylalanine or tryptophan. Fields, in order: D gene, J gene, V gene, clone size, CDR3 protein, CDR3 DNA. D genes are given only for firm matches. A row's size may be missing; if present it is once, few, many or a size class.

d_gene: TRBD2
j_gene: TRBJ2-5
v_gene: TRBV5-4
abundance: NA
CDR3aa: CASSENPGLGFTYGQETQYF
CDR3nt: TGTGCCAGCAGCGAGAACCCGGGACTAGGGTTTACCTACGGGCAAGAGACCCAGTACTTC

d_gene: NA
j_gene: TRBJ1-3
v_gene: TRBV29-1
abundance: few
CDR3aa: CSTRELGNTIYF
CDR3nt: TGCAGCACTCGAGAGCTCGGAAACACCATATATTTT

d_gene: TRBD1
j_gene: TRBJ1-2
v_gene: TRBV7-2
abundance: NA
CDR3aa: CASSLTTGDAPYGYTF
CDR3nt: TGTGCCAGCAGCTTGACTACAGGGGACGCCCCCTATGGCTACACCTTC

d_gene: NA
j_gene: TRBJ2-6
v_gene: TRBV6-5
abundance: once
CDR3aa: CASSYQGAGANVLTF
CDR3nt: TGTGCCAGCAGTTACCAGGGTGCCGGGGCCAACGTCCTGACTTTC

d_gene: TRBD2
j_gene: TRBJ2-1
v_gene: TRBV5-5
abundance: NA
CDR3aa: CASSFMSEGLAVYNEQFF
CDR3nt: TGTGCCAGCAGCTTCATGTCCGAGGGACTAGCGGTGTACAATGAGCAGTTCTTC

d_gene: TRBD2
j_gene: TRBJ2-3
v_gene: TRBV9
abundance: NA
CDR3aa: CASSATRLAGADTQYF
CDR3nt: TGTGCCAGCAGCGCAACCCGACTAGCGGGCGCAGATACGCAGTATTTT

d_gene: TRBD2
j_gene: TRBJ2-1
v_gene: TRBV5-8
abundance: NA
CDR3aa: CASRHGTSGVYNEQFF
CDR3nt: TGTGCCAGCAGGCATGGGACTAGCGGGGTGTACAATGAGCAGTTCTTC

d_gene: TRBD1
j_gene: TRBJ2-5
v_gene: TRBV6-2/TRBV6-3
abundance: NA
CDR3aa: CASSYWDRVQETQYF
CDR3nt: TGTGCCAGCAGTTATTGGGACAGGGTCCAAGAGACCCAGTACTTC

d_gene: NA
j_gene: TRBJ2-7
v_gene: TRBV29-1
abundance: many
CDR3aa: CSVELRSRGYEQYF
CDR3nt: TGCAGCGTTGAGCTAAGGTCCAGGGGTTACGAGCAGTACTTC

d_gene: TRBD1
j_gene: TRBJ2-7
v_gene: TRBV7-9
abundance: NA
CDR3aa: CASSFGTGGAYEQYF
CDR3nt: TGTGCCAGCAGCTTTGGGACAGGGGGCGCCTACGAGCAGTACTTC

d_gene: TRBD1
j_gene: TRBJ2-7
v_gene: TRBV14
abundance: NA
CDR3aa: CASSQDRVGEQYF
CDR3nt: TGTGCCAGCAGCCAGGACAGGGTGGGCGAGCAGTACTTC

d_gene: NA
j_gene: TRBJ2-3
v_gene: TRBV19
abundance: NA
CDR3aa: CASSIPAESTDTQYF
CDR3nt: TGTGCCAGTAGTATCCCCGCGGAAAGCACAGATACGCAGTATTTT

d_gene: TRBD1
j_gene: TRBJ2-5
v_gene: TRBV11-2
abundance: NA
CDR3aa: CASSLYSTGTGGTNFYF
CDR3nt: TGTGCCAGCAGCTTATACAGCACCGGGACAGGGGGCACTAACTTTTACTTC

d_gene: TRBD2
j_gene: TRBJ2-2
v_gene: TRBV5-1
abundance: once
CDR3aa: CASSWGQRESRELFF
CDR3nt: TGCGCCAGCAGCTGGGGGCAGCGGGAGAGCCGGGAGCTGTTTTTT

d_gene: NA
j_gene: TRBJ1-1
v_gene: TRBV21-1
abundance: many
CDR3aa: CASSKKDRVDTEAFF
CDR3nt: TGTGCCAGCAGCAAAAAGGACAGGGTAGACACTGAAGCTTTCTTT

d_gene: NA
j_gene: TRBJ1-4
v_gene: TRBV5-1
abundance: many
CDR3aa: CASRSTGSPNEKLFF
CDR3nt: TGCGCCAGCAGGTCCACAGGGTCCCCGAATGAAAAACTGTTTTTT

d_gene: TRBD2
j_gene: TRBJ2-1
v_gene: TRBV5-1
abundance: NA
CDR3aa: CASSLDAGGPHEQFF
CDR3nt: TGCGCCAGCAGCTTGGATGCGGGAGGGCCCCATGAGCAGTTCTTC